This entry features one TCR beta chain sequence. TCRdb itself ran the 5' RACE reads through MiXCR, one entry per CDR3 protein. The data hold 300,000 to 400,000 distinct CDR3 sequences, with around 15% observed a single time. These data come from a study of T-cell memory formation after mild COVID-19. The sample taken for sequencing was PBMCs or a T cell subset sorted from them (not recorded which). This TCR was sampled from a man younger than 30 who had mild COVID-19 (a few samples of this study predate the infection). Cell type and time point are not known.

CDR3 amino acids: CASSPLREVTYEQYV. Written as DNA, the CDR3 is TGTGCCAGCAGTCCTTTGCGGGAGGTTACCTACGAGCAGTACGTC. The chain links TRBV6-5 to TRBJ2-7; 8 bases are a match to TRBD2. The CDR3 contains 15 residues. From germline, CDR1 is MNHEY and CDR2 SVGAGI. The junction had 8 bases not matched to a gene; V was cut back by 5 bases and J by 2 bases.